This T cell receptor (beta chain) was sequenced during a study of blood T cell repertoires in COVID-19. Study-wide background: Spain, Italy and the United States supplied samples that represented acute and convalescent COVID-19. Sources were T cells, B-cell-depleted T cells, or PBMCs; the material itself was cDNA or gDNA.

In the original workflow: The assay estimated nucleated cells by amplifying reference gene primers. Sequenced by immunoSEQ multiplex PCR; TCRdb stores in-frame clones only, minus some. The V and J calls and clone size come from that table; D and trimming were worked out from the DNA. The sample lists around 97,000 clones, more than 80% occurring once. The CDR3 has 19 amino acids. Trimming took 0 bases from V and 2 from J; bases not matched to a gene: 9. The germline V gene encodes CDR1 SGHRS and CDR2 YFSETQ. The receptor comes from a woman in her fifties or sixties with acute or convalescent COVID-19. Sequencing was done on a sample of peripheral blood. The chain recombines TRBV5-1 with TRBJ2-3, with 13 bases lining up with TRBD2. CDR3 sequence (DNA): TGCGCCAGCAGCTTGGAGGGACTAGCGGGAATGGGTATCACAGATACGCAGTATTTT. Protein: CASSLEGLAGMGITDTQYF. Full variable domain (missing parts from reference TRBV5-1 and TRBJ2-3): KAGVTQTPRYLIKTRGQQVTLSCSPISGHRSVSWYQQTPGQGLQFLFEYFSETQRNKGNFPGRFSGRQFSNSRSEMNVSTLELGDSALYLCASSLEGLAGMGITDTQYFGPGTRLTVL.